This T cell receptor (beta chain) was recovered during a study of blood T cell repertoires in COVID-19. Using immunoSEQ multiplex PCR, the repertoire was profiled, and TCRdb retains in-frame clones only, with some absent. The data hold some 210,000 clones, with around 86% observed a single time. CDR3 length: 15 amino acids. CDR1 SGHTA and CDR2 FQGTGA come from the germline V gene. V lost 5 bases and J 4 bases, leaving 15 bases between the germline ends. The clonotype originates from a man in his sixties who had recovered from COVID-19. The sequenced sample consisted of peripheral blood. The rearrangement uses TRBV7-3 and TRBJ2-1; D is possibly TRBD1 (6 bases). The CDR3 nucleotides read TGTGCCAGCAGCCCCGGACAGTTCCTATACAATGAGCAGTTCTTC. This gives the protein CASSPGQFLYNEQFF.